This TCR beta chain was found in a study of shared clonotypes between healthy human individuals. The wider study: CD4 naive and memory got three plates each, CD8 naive two, CD8 memory one. Findings and limits, study-wide: Donor clonotype sharing was expected to depend on sequencing depth.

This clone was counted once. What it binds is unknown. The J segment lost 4 bases and the V segment lost 6 bases, leaving 9 bases of the junction unmatched. The CDR3 has 15 amino acids. CDR1 and CDR2 from the germline V gene are LNHDA and SQIVND (reference sequence). TCRdb's table, derived via immunoSEQ multiplex PCR, lists solely in-frame clones and lacks some. The top ten clones hold less than 1.5% of a sample with about 1,800,000 clones, less than 95% of them seen once. Naive-designated CD8 cells lacked CD45RO, were positively enriched for CCR7, and omitted terminally differentiated effector memory CD45RA+ cells.

The chain combines TRBV19 with TRBJ2-3, with 8 nucleotides matching TRBD2. The receptor comes from a man aged 18 to 30 in good health. The sequenced material came from naive CD8+ T cells sorted from blood. The CDR3: CASSLDREGPDTQYF. The CDR3 DNA is TGTGCCAGTAGCCTGGACCGGGAGGGCCCAGATACGCAGTATTTT.